This TCR beta chain was retrieved from a study of blood T cell repertoires in COVID-19. In the authors' workflow: Amplifying reference gene primers gave estimates of nucleated cell counts. Only in-frame clones appear in the TCRdb table, and some are missing; sequencing was by immunoSEQ multiplex PCR. Clonal size and the V and J genes are those of that table, whereas D and trimming came from the DNA. The repertoire has just under 90,000 clones, about three quarters of them found once; the top ten carry 14%. This clone was seen only a few times. Germline loops: CDR1 LNHDA, CDR2 SQIVND (reference sequence). The CDR3 has 15 residues. V lost 7 bases and J 1 base, leaving 14 bases between the germline ends.

The sequence derives from a woman aged 80 or over with acute or convalescent COVID-19. Sequencing was performed on peripheral blood. This rearrangement joins TRBV19 to TRBJ1-5; D unresolved. The CDR3 DNA reads TGTGCCAGTACCATCTCCGGGGTGAGCAATCAGCCCCAGCATTTT. Amino acids: CASTISGVSNQPQHF.